Below are 15 T cell receptor beta chains sequenced from a single sample in a study of cytomegalovirus exposure and HLA in healthy donors. Measured with immunoSEQ multiplex PCR; TCRdb has only the in-frame clones, and not every one. The repertoire holds more than 95,000 clones, with 89% as singletons. Material for sequencing was PBMCs. These receptors were collected from a woman younger than 35 in good health and CMV-seronegative.

The CDR3 is CASSFGGDSNQPQHF. The CDR3, as DNA: TGTGCCAGCAGCTTCGGAGGGGATAGCAATCAGCCCCAGCATTTT. V is TRBV5-5 and J is TRBJ1-5; possible D gene TRBD1, 5 bases. This CDR3 spans 15 amino acids. V lost 2 bases, J lost 0 bases, and 9 bases lay in between. The V gene's germline CDR1 is SGHKS and CDR2 YYEKEE (reference sequence).

The gene calls are TRBV19 and TRBJ1-1; 7 nucleotides line up with TRBD1. The length of the CDR3 is 13 residues. Germline V gene lookup returns CDR1 LNHDA and CDR2 SQIVND (reference sequence). V lost 9 bases and J lost 5; bases outside the gene matches: 9. The CDR3 sequence is CASQAGGDTEAFF. The DNA of the CDR3 is TGTGCCAGCCAAGCAGGGGGAGATACTGAAGCTTTCTTT.

The chain carries TRBV11-2 and TRBJ2-3; TRBD1 matches 8 bases. Germline CDR1 reads SGHAT; CDR2 reads FQNNGV. V gave up 9 bases and J gave up 1 base; unmatched junction bases: 12. The CDR3 extends over 16 amino acids. CDR3 DNA sequence: TGTGCCAGTCGTAGATTCCCGGGACAGGGCACAGATACGCAGTATTTT. Amino acids: CASRRFPGQGTDTQYF.

The genes are TRBV9 and TRBJ2-5; 7 nucleotides agree with TRBD2. The V gene's germline CDR1 is SGDLS and CDR2 YYNGEE. The ends lost 5 bases at V and 1 base at J; junction bases unmatched: 5. This CDR3 is built from 14 residues. The CDR3, as DNA: TGTGCCAGCAGTTCGGGGGGACCCCAAGAGACCCAGTACTTC. Encoded protein: CASSSGGPQETQYF. Together with reference TRBV9 and TRBJ2-5, the CDR3 gives the full variable domain: DSGVTQTPKHLITATGQRVTLRCSPRSGDLSVYWYQQSLDQGLQFLIQYYNGEERAKGNILERFSAQQFPDLHSELNLSSLELGDSALYFCASSSGGPQETQYFGPGTRLLVL.

CDR3 residues: CASSDSPGGAGELFF. CDR3 coding DNA: TGTGCCAGCAGTGACTCCCCGGGGGGTGCCGGGGAGCTGTTTTTT. V and J are TRBV6-4 and TRBJ2-2; TRBD2 matches 7 bases. The CDR3 totals 15 residues. V was pared by 0 bases and J by 6 bases, with 4 bases of the junction left unmatched. CDR1 is MRHNA and CDR2 is SNTAGT in the germline V gene.

This chain uses TRBV4-2 with TRBJ1-1, with D tentatively TRBD1 (5 bases). The CDR3 spans 15 residues. Trimming removed 2 bases at V and 2 bases at J, with 12 bases between. CDR1 and CDR2 from the germline V gene are LGHNA and YNFKEQ. The CDR3 loop reads CASSQYPTENTEAFF. CDR3 coding DNA: TGTGCCAGCAGCCAATACCCGACAGAAAACACTGAAGCTTTCTTT.

The chain's CDR3 is CASSSYQRTGVSTDTQYF. In nucleotides, the CDR3 is TGTGCCAGCAGCTCCTACCAACGGACAGGGGTTAGCACAGATACGCAGTATTTT. The rearrangement uses TRBV5-8 and TRBJ2-3; 9 nucleotides agree with TRBD1. Trimming took 3 bases from V and 0 from J; bases not matched to a gene: 11. Germline loops: CDR1 SGHTS, CDR2 YDEGEE. This CDR3 is 18 amino acids long. The full variable domain, rest sourced from reference TRBV5-8 and TRBJ2-3, is EAGVTQSPTHLIKTRGQQATLRCSPISGHTSVYWYQQALGLGLQFLLWYDEGEERNRGNFPPRFSGRQFPNYSSELNVNALELEDSALYLCASSSYQRTGVSTDTQYFGPGTRLTVL.

This clone has a handful of counts. The chain employs TRBV13 and TRBJ1-1, with a tentative D call TRBD1 (6 bases). V gave up 5 bases and J gave up 0 bases, with 13 bases separating them. The germline CDR1 and CDR2 sequences are PRHDT and FYEKMQ (reference sequence). This CDR3 has 15 amino acids. The CDR3: CASSQGEGVNTEAFF. The CDR3 region has the DNA TGTGCCAGCAGCCAGGGTGAGGGGGTGAACACTGAAGCTTTCTTT.

The rearrangement uses TRBV7-9 and TRBJ2-1, with D uncertain. Germline V CDR1 and CDR2: SEHNR, FQNEAQ (reference sequence). CDR3 length equals 13 residues. Trimming pared 4 bases from V and 6 bases from J, leaving 10 bases between. This CDR3 is CASSSISGNEQFF. The CDR3 coding sequence is TGTGCCAGCAGCTCCATATCGGGCAATGAGCAGTTCTTC.

The V call is TRBV19, the J call TRBJ2-7, with TRBD2 matching over 7 bases. The germline gives CDR1 LNHDA, CDR2 SQIVND (reference sequence). CDR3 length: 15 residues. V shed 6 bases and J 4 bases; nucleotides not matched to a gene: 12. As DNA, the CDR3 is TGTGCCAGTAGGTGGGGCGGGAGTTCTGGATACGAGCAGTACTTC. Protein product: CASRWGGSSGYEQYF.

V and J are TRBV5-6 and TRBJ2-1; 8 nucleotides align to TRBD2. Germline lookup yields CDR1 SGHDT and CDR2 YYEEEE. CDR3 length equals 15 residues. With 4 bases clipped from V and 0 bases from J, the junction kept 3 bases outside the gene matches. The CDR3 nucleotides are TGTGCCAGCAGCGGCGGACTAGCCTCCTACAATGAGCAGTTCTTC. It codes for CASSGGLASYNEQFF.

The genes are TRBV15 and TRBJ1-4; D not resolved. Trimming stripped 1 base from V and 7 bases from J, with 7 bases between. The germline CDR1 and CDR2 sequences are LNHNV and YYDKDF (reference sequence). This CDR3 has 13 amino acids. CDR3 loop: CATSRGGFEKLFF. The CDR3 DNA is TGTGCCACCAGCAGAGGAGGGTTTGAAAAACTGTTTTTT.

The J gene is TRBJ2-3, the V gene TRBV9; 11 nucleotides align to TRBD2. This CDR3 has 17 amino acids. The germline V gene has CDR1 SGDLS and CDR2 YYNGEE. Trimming took 4 bases from V and 4 from J; bases not matched to a gene: 11. The CDR3 sequence: CASSPTSGSSFADTQYF. The CDR3 DNA reads as TGTGCCAGCAGCCCAACTAGCGGGAGCTCCTTTGCAGATACGCAGTATTTT.

The chain employs TRBV7-2 and TRBJ2-1; no clear D gene. The CDR3 length is 14 residues. Trimming took off 4 bases at V and 6 bases at J, with 13 bases between the two ends. Germline CDR1 SGHTA, CDR2 FQGNSA. CDR3 sequence reads: CASSSLVASNEQFF. The CDR3 DNA reads as TGTGCCAGCAGCTCCTTAGTAGCTAGCAATGAGCAGTTCTTC.

J is TRBJ1-3 and V is TRBV7-2, with D possibly matching TRBD1 (5 bases). Deletions cut 5 bases from V and 2 bases from J, with 10 bases between. Germline V gene data show CDR1 as SGHTA and CDR2 as FQGNSA. The CDR3 consists of 14 residues. The CDR3 DNA sequence: TGTGCCAGCAGCGTAGACAGAGCTGGAAACACCATATATTTT. It specifies CASSVDRAGNTIYF.